Shown below are 32 T cell receptor beta chains from a single sample sequenced in a study of blood T cell repertoires in COVID-19. Clones were sequenced by immunoSEQ multiplex PCR, and TCRdb holds only the in-frame ones, with some missing. The data contain under 200,000 clones, almost 85% of them singletons. What was sequenced was peripheral blood. The receptors come from a man aged 18 to 29 with active or convalescent COVID-19.

This clone showed up just a few times. The V and J genes are TRBV6-2 or TRBV6-3 and TRBJ1-4, with a possible D match to TRBD1 (5 bases). The germline CDR1 and CDR2 sequences are MNHEY and SVGEGT. V dropped 6 bases and J dropped 6 bases, with 14 bases sitting between them. This CDR3 has 14 amino acids. The CDR3 reads CASSHPSGDEKLFF. CDR3 nucleotides: TGTGCCAGCAGCCACCCCTCGGGGGATGAAAAACTGTTTTTT.

This sequence joins TRBV19 and TRBJ1-1; 10 bases line up with TRBD1. J lost 4 bases, V lost 3 bases, and 5 bases had no gene match. The germline gives CDR1 LNHDA, CDR2 SQIVND (reference sequence). The CDR3 runs to 15 residues. The CDR3 loop is CASSMRTGGGTEAFF. The CDR3 coding sequence is TGTGCCAGTAGTATGCGGACAGGGGGTGGCACTGAAGCTTTCTTT.

The chain is built from TRBV3-1 (or the pseudogene TRBV3-2) and TRBJ2-5, with 9 positions matching TRBD1. The CDR3 spans 16 residues. CDR1 and CDR2 (germline): LGHDT, YNNKEL (reference sequence). The J segment lost 2 bases and the V segment lost 4 bases, leaving 8 bases of the junction unmatched. The CDR3 reads CASSPSRDRAQETQYF. For the CDR3, the DNA is TGTGCCAGCAGCCCATCCCGGGACAGGGCACAAGAGACCCAGTACTTC.

J is TRBJ1-5 and V is TRBV5-6, with 10 bases that match TRBD1. Germline V CDR1 and CDR2: SGHDT, YYEEEE. CDR3 length: 17 amino acids. V was clipped by 2 bases and J by 2 bases; unmatched bases: 7. The CDR3 sequence is CASSLRDRGKGNQPQHF. CDR3 sequence (DNA): TGTGCCAGCAGCTTAAGGGACAGGGGAAAGGGCAATCAGCCCCAGCATTTT.

V and J are TRBV4-1 and TRBJ2-1, with D tentatively TRBD2 (5 bases). The CDR3 is made up of 17 amino acids. The V end was cut by 4 bases, the J end by 4 bases, with 20 bases between. From germline, CDR1 is MGHRA and CDR2 YSYEKL. The CDR3 sequence: CASSRSPSSYTYNEQFF. The CDR3 region has the DNA TGCGCCAGCAGCCGCAGCCCCTCTAGCTACACGTACAATGAGCAGTTCTTC.

This clone was found once. V and J are TRBV28 and TRBJ2-1, with 8 nucleotides matching TRBD2. V lost 3 bases and J lost 8; bases outside the gene matches: 15. There are 17 residues in the CDR3. Per germline, CDR1 MDHEN and CDR2 SYDVKM. CDR3 protein: CASSFSRGSGSVDEQFF. Here the CDR3 DNA reads TGTGCCAGCAGTTTCTCCCGCGGGAGCGGGAGCGTTGATGAGCAGTTCTTC.

The genes are TRBV7-8 and TRBJ1-2, with D possibly TRBD1 on 5 matching bases. This CDR3 is 16 amino acids long. Trimming removed 5 bases at V and 7 bases at J, with 23 bases between. Germline CDR1 is SGHVS and CDR2 is FQNEAQ. In DNA form, the CDR3 reads TGTGCCAGCAGCAGCAGTATAGGGGTAGATCCGGCTGGCTACACCTTC. Its protein is CASSSSIGVDPAGYTF. Looking up the rest from reference TRBV7-8 and TRBJ1-2 gives the full variable domain: GAGVSQSPRYKVAKRGQDVALRCDPISGHVSLFWYQQALGQGPEFLTYFQNEAQLDKSGLPSDRFFAERPEGSVSTLKIQRTQQEDSAVYLCASSSSIGVDPAGYTFGSGTRLTVV.

The J gene is TRBJ2-7, the V gene TRBV5-1; maybe TRBD2 (7 bases). This CDR3 is built from 15 residues. V was cut by 0 bases and J by 6 bases, with 16 bases left in between. Germline CDR1 reads SGHRS; CDR2 reads YFSETQ. The CDR3 bases are TGCGCCAGCAGCTTGGACCTGGGGGGGGCTGGCGAGCAGTACTTC. As protein: CASSLDLGGAGEQYF. Combining the CDR3 with reference TRBV5-1 and TRBJ2-7 gives the whole variable domain KAGVTQTPRYLIKTRGQQVTLSCSPISGHRSVSWYQQTPGQGLQFLFEYFSETQRNKGNFPGRFSGRQFSNSRSEMNVSTLELGDSALYLCASSLDLGGAGEQYFGPGTRLTVT.

The V and J genes are TRBV12-5 and TRBJ1-2; a weak D match, TRBD1 (6 bases). The V gene's germline CDR1 is LGHNT and CDR2 FRNRAP. Trimming stripped 0 bases from V and 6 bases from J, with 20 bases between. The CDR3 spans 17 residues. CDR3 coding DNA: TGTGCTAGTGGTTTGGTACTAGGGGGGGGTTTAGGAAATGGCTACACCTTC. It codes for CASGLVLGGGLGNGYTF.

The chain employs TRBV18 and TRBJ2-7, with 9 bases that match TRBD1. Trimming removed 4 bases from V and 2 bases from J; junction bases left unmatched: 3. CDR3 length: 14 residues. Germline-derived CDR1 and CDR2 are KGHSH and LQKENI. CDR3: CASSLQGATYEQYF. DNA for the CDR3: TGTGCCAGCTCACTACAGGGGGCGACCTACGAGCAGTACTTC.

The genes are TRBV7-9 and TRBJ2-7; 9 bases agree with TRBD1. With 5 bases clipped from V and 3 bases from J, the junction kept 5 bases outside the gene matches. The CDR3 length is 14 residues. Per the germline V gene, CDR1 is SEHNR and CDR2 is FQNEAQ (reference sequence). The CDR3: CASSKGQGGYEQYF. The CDR3 DNA reads TGTGCCAGCAGCAAGGGACAGGGAGGCTACGAGCAGTACTTC.

This chain links TRBV19 with TRBJ2-1; D is possibly TRBD1 (6 bases). This CDR3 is built from 14 residues. CDR1 is LNHDA, CDR2 SQIVND, per germline (reference sequence). The germline V and J ends were trimmed by 3 bases and 6 bases, with 12 bases remaining between them. This chain's CDR3 is CASSMRQGSNEQFF. For the CDR3, the DNA is TGTGCCAGTAGTATGAGGCAGGGGAGCAATGAGCAGTTCTTC. Supplemented by reference TRBV19 and TRBJ2-1, the full variable domain reads DGGITQSPKYLFRKEGQNVTLSCEQNLNHDAMYWYRQDPGQGLRLIYYSQIVNDFQKGDIAEGYSVSREKKESFPLTVTSAQKNPTAFYLCASSMRQGSNEQFFGPGTRLTVL.

The rearrangement uses TRBV27 and TRBJ2-1, with TRBD2 matching 11 bases. CDR3 length: 13 residues. Trimming at V came to 8 bases and at J to 3 bases, leaving 0 bases not matched to a gene. Germline V lookup: CDR1 MNHEY, CDR2 SMNVEV (reference sequence). DNA for the CDR3: TGTGCCAGCGGACTAGCGGGCTACAATGAGCAGTTCTTC. This encodes CASGLAGYNEQFF.

V is TRBV6-1 and J is TRBJ1-2; no clear D. CDR1 and CDR2 (germline): MNHNS, SASEGT. CDR3 length: 13 amino acids. Trimming shortened V by 3 bases and J by 4 bases, and 9 bases separated the two germline ends. CDR3 DNA sequence: TGTGCCAGCAGTGATCGGTTAGCCTATGGCTACACCTTC. Translation gives CASSDRLAYGYTF.

This chain uses TRBV3-1 (or the pseudogene TRBV3-2) with TRBJ2-6; 9 nucleotides agree with TRBD2. Germline assignment: CDR1 LGHDT and CDR2 YNNKEL (reference sequence). The ends lost 1 base at V and 0 bases at J; junction bases unmatched: 7. There are 19 residues in the CDR3. The CDR3 DNA reads as TGTGCCAGCAGCCAAGCGGCGGGAGGGGGATTCTCTGGGGCCAACGTCCTGACTTTC. Amino acid sequence: CASSQAAGGGFSGANVLTF.

The chain recombines TRBV18 with TRBJ1-1, with 9 nucleotides matching TRBD1. Trimming at V came to 4 bases and at J to 4 bases, leaving 4 bases not matched to a gene. This CDR3 is 14 amino acids long. CDR1 is KGHSH and CDR2 is LQKENI in the germline V gene. The CDR3 sequence is CASSLGQGGTEAFF. The CDR3 DNA reads as TGTGCCAGCTCACTGGGACAGGGAGGCACTGAAGCTTTCTTT.

V is TRBV7-8 and J is TRBJ1-2; no definite D call. Trimming left V 4 bases short and J 7 bases short, with 13 bases between. CDR1 and CDR2 from the germline V gene are SGHVS and FQNEAQ. CDR3 length: 13 residues. In nucleotides, the CDR3 is TGTGCCAGCAGCTCCACATCGTCTAGTGGCTACACCTTC. It encodes CASSSTSSSGYTF.

This chain links TRBV14 with TRBJ2-2, with a weak D call TRBD2 (5 bases). The CDR3 is 16 residues long. Trimming removed 2 bases from V and 1 base from J, with 11 bases in between. CDR1 and CDR2 from the germline V gene are SGHDN and FVKESK. The DNA of the CDR3 is TGTGCCAGCAGCCAACTGGCGGGCGGGAACACCGGGGAGCTGTTTTTT. Translating it yields CASSQLAGGNTGELFF. The full variable domain, completed using reference TRBV14 and TRBJ2-2, is EAGVTQFPSHSVIEKGQTVTLRCDPISGHDNLYWYRRVMGKEIKFLLHFVKESKQDESGMPNNRFLAERTGGTYSTLKVQPAELEDSGVYFCASSQLAGGNTGELFFGEGSRLTVL.

The chain recombines TRBV18 with TRBJ1-1; the D is unclear. The CDR3 runs to 14 residues. Germline V gene lookup returns CDR1 KGHSH and CDR2 LQKENI. V lost 5 bases and J 1 base, leaving 11 bases between the germline ends. The CDR3 sequence: CASSMESGNTEAFF. CDR3 nucleotides: TGTGCCAGCTCAATGGAATCGGGGAACACTGAAGCTTTCTTT.

The J gene is TRBJ1-2, the V gene TRBV29-1; 7 nucleotides line up with TRBD1. The V gene's germline CDR1 is SQVTM and CDR2 ANQGSEA. This CDR3 has 13 amino acids. V was clipped by 6 bases and J by 6 bases; unmatched bases: 10. The CDR3 sequence is CSVVGTVTNGYTF. The CDR3 DNA follows: TGCAGCGTGGTTGGGACAGTGACAAATGGCTACACCTTC.

The J gene is TRBJ2-7, the V gene TRBV28; D might be TRBD1 (5 bases). The CDR3 spans 13 residues. Trimming pared 6 bases from V and 0 bases from J, leaving 9 bases between. Germline lookup yields CDR1 MDHEN and CDR2 SYDVKM. The CDR3 region has the DNA TGTGCCAGCAGGACAGCCGGCTCCTACGAGCAGTACTTC. It is translated as CASRTAGSYEQYF.

The chain uses TRBV24-1 and TRBJ2-4, with 9 nucleotides matching TRBD1. The CDR3 runs to 18 residues. V shed 4 bases and J 1 base; nucleotides not matched to a gene: 10. CDR1 is KGHDR, CDR2 SFDVKD, per germline. CDR3 in amino acids: CATSEPGTGRGAKNIQYF. CDR3 DNA: TGTGCCACCAGTGAACCCGGGACAGGGCGGGGGGCCAAAAACATTCAGTACTTC.

The chain is built from TRBV28 and TRBJ2-5; the D is unclear. CDR1 is MDHEN and CDR2 is SYDVKM in the germline V gene. Between the trimmed V and J ends, which lost 3 bases and 1 base, there was a span of 12 bases. The CDR3 extends over 15 amino acids. The DNA of the CDR3 is TGTGCCAGCAGTTTCATTACACGCTCCCAAGAGACCCAGTACTTC. It codes for CASSFITRSQETQYF. Based on the CDR3 plus reference TRBV28 and TRBJ2-5, the full variable domain is DVKVTQSSRYLVKRTGEKVFLECVQDMDHENMFWYRQDPGLGLRLIYFSYDVKMKEKGDIPEGYSVSREKKERFSLILESASTNQTSMYLCASSFITRSQETQYFGPGTRLLVL.

This clone was observed a handful of times. This chain uses TRBV15 with TRBJ2-7; a weak D match, TRBD1 (5 bases). Trimming cost V 1 base and J 0 bases, with 16 bases left between them. Germline-derived CDR1 and CDR2 are LNHNV and YYDKDF (reference sequence). This CDR3 has 17 residues. CDR3 protein: CATSRAYRRTTSYEQYF. As DNA, the CDR3 is TGTGCCACCAGCAGAGCCTACAGGCGGACCACCTCCTACGAGCAGTACTTC.

The rearrangement joins TRBV6-6 to TRBJ2-1; D remains ambiguous. This CDR3 has 12 amino acids. V gave up 7 bases and J gave up 6 bases, with 10 bases separating them. CDR1 MNHNY and CDR2 SVGAGI come from the germline V gene (reference sequence). The CDR3 reads CASTQRFNEQFF. The CDR3 bases are TGTGCCAGCACGCAGCGATTCAATGAGCAGTTCTTC.

Points on this clone: Distinct nucleotide sequences in the sample also encode this CDR3. This chain uses TRBV4-1 with TRBJ1-1, with 7 bases identical to TRBD1. V lost 2 bases, J lost 1 base, and 1 base stayed unmatched. Germline loops: CDR1 MGHRA, CDR2 YSYEKL. The length of the CDR3 is 14 residues. The DNA for the CDR3 is TGCGCCAGCAGCCAAAGACAGGGGAACACTGAAGCTTTCTTT. The encoded protein is CASSQRQGNTEAFF.

The CDR3: CASSPSTTANTEAFF. The CDR3 DNA reads TGCGCCAGCAGCCCGTCTACGACAGCGAACACTGAAGCTTTCTTT. This chain connects TRBV5-1 to TRBJ1-1; TRBD1 is a possible D gene (5 bases). CDR3 length: 15 amino acids. Deletions cut 4 bases from V and 1 base from J, with 14 bases between. Germline V lookup: CDR1 SGHRS, CDR2 YFSETQ.

J is TRBJ2-2 and V is TRBV9, with 11 bases aligning to TRBD2. The germline CDR1 and CDR2 sequences are SGDLS and YYNGEE. The CDR3 contains 18 residues. The V gene end was trimmed by 0 bases and the J gene end by 1 base; junction bases not matched to a gene: 5. The CDR3 region has the DNA TGTGCCAGCAGCGTAGCAGCCGGGACTAGCGGGAACACCGGGGAGCTGTTTTTT. It translates to CASSVAAGTSGNTGELFF.

The rearrangement joins TRBV7-9 to TRBJ2-4; the match to TRBD2 covers 15 bases. This CDR3 region has 19 residues. Germline lookup yields CDR1 SEHNR and CDR2 FQNEAQ (reference sequence). With V trimmed by 5 bases and J by 0 bases, 8 bases remained unmatched. The CDR3 is CASSPGTSGGSLAKNIQYF. In nucleotides, the CDR3 is TGTGCCAGCAGCCCCGGGACTAGCGGGGGGTCCTTAGCCAAAAACATTCAGTACTTC.

The rearrangement uses TRBV4-1 and TRBJ1-4, with TRBD1 as a possible D gene (5 bases). This CDR3 is built from 15 residues. Trimming removed 1 base from V and 6 bases from J, with 12 bases in between. Germline V gives CDR1 MGHRA, CDR2 YSYEKL. Written as DNA, the CDR3 is TGCGCCAGCAGCCAAGTCGACAGCTTTGATGAAAAACTGTTTTTT. Encoded protein: CASSQVDSFDEKLFF.

This clone was seen a few times. The chain joins TRBV29-1 to TRBJ1-1; D is unresolved. Germline values: CDR1 SQVTM, CDR2 ANQGSEA. V lost 4 bases, J lost 1 base, and 7 bases lay in between. The CDR3 sequence is 12 residues long. CDR3 protein: CSVVQSNTEAFF. CDR3 DNA: TGCAGCGTTGTCCAGTCGAACACTGAAGCTTTCTTT.

The rearrangement links TRBV4-2 to TRBJ2-7; D ambiguous. The CDR3 contains 13 residues. Germline lookup yields CDR1 LGHNA and CDR2 YNFKEQ. V lost 0 bases, J lost 4 bases, and 7 bases lay in between. The CDR3 sequence: CASSQDSNYEQYF. The CDR3 DNA reads as TGTGCCAGCAGCCAAGATTCAAATTACGAGCAGTACTTC.